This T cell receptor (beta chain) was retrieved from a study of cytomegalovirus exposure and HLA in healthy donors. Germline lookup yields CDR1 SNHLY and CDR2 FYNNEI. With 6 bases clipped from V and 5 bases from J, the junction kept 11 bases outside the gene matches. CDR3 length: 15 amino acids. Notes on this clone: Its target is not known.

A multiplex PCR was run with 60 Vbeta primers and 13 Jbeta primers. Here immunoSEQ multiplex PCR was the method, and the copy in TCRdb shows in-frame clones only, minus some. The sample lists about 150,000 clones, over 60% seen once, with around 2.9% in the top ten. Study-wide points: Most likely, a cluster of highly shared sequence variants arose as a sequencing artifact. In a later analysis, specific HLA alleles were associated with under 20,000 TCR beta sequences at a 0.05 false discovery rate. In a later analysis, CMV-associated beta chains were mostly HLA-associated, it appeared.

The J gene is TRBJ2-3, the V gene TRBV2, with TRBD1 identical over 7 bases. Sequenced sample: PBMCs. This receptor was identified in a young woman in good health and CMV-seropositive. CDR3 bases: TGTGCCAGCAGCCTCCCCAGGGGGTCGCGAGATACGCAGTATTTT. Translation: CASSLPRGSRDTQYF. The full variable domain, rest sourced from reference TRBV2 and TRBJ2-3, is EPEVTQTPSHQVTQMGQEVILRCVPISNHLYFYWYRQILGQKVEFLVSFYNNEISEKSEIFDDQFSVERPDGSNFTLKIRSTKLEDSAMYFCASSLPRGSRDTQYFGPGTRLTVL.